The 20 T cell receptor beta chains presented below share a single source sample, sequenced in a study of shared clonotypes between healthy human individuals. Produced via immunoSEQ multiplex PCR; TCRdb's table is partial and in-frame only. Of millions of clones in the sample, just over 90% were seen once. CD45RO-negative, CCR7-positively selected cells formed the naive CD8 fraction, excluding terminally differentiated effector memory CD45RA+ cells. Sequencing was done on a sample of naive CD8+ T cells from PBMCs. These receptors were collected from a man aged 18 to 29 in good health. Some clones in this sample may be carry-over from other donors' samples.

This clone was observed once. The rearrangement links TRBV13 to TRBJ1-5; TRBD1 is a possible D gene (5 bases). This CDR3 has 15 amino acids. Trimming cost V 2 bases and J 1 base, with 9 bases left between them. Germline V gene data show CDR1 as PRHDT and CDR2 as FYEKMQ (reference sequence). DNA of the CDR3: TGTGCCAGCAGCTTACGAGGGGAGAGCAATCAGCCCCAGCATTTT. This sequence encodes CASSLRGESNQPQHF.

This chain links TRBV29-1 with TRBJ2-5, with TRBD1 matching over 8 bases. The DNA end is a closer match to TRBJ2-7, so the J assignment may be wrong. This CDR3 has 14 residues. Germline values: CDR1 SQVTM, CDR2 ANQGSEA. The CDR3, as DNA: TGCAGCGTTGACAAGTCAGGGGGCGGCTACGAGCAGTACTTC. Residues: CSVDKSGGGYEQYF.

This chain's CDR3 is CASTTGGSLDEQYF. CDR3 DNA sequence: TGTGCCAGCACAACAGGTGGGAGTCTCGACGAGCAGTACTTC. The rearrangement links TRBV27 to TRBJ2-7; the D call may be TRBD1 or TRBD2 (5 bases each). Germline V lookup: CDR1 MNHEY, CDR2 SMNVEV (reference sequence). V was shortened by 7 bases and J by 5 bases, with 18 bases between the two germline ends. CDR3 length: 14 amino acids.

This rearrangement joins TRBV9 to TRBJ2-2, with TRBD1 identical over 7 bases. Germline V gene data show CDR1 as SGDLS and CDR2 as YYNGEE. CDR3 length: 20 residues. V lost 3 bases to trimming and J lost 3 bases; unmatched junction nucleotides: 20. The CDR3 loop reads CASSGGGQRFVGVDTGELFF. As DNA, the CDR3 is TGTGCCAGCAGCGGAGGGGGACAGAGGTTTGTCGGCGTGGACACCGGGGAGCTGTTTTTT.

This chain connects TRBV7-9 to TRBJ1-1; D is uncertain. V lost 0 bases to trimming and J lost 10 bases, with 15 bases between them. Germline lookup yields CDR1 SEHNR and CDR2 FQNEAQ (reference sequence). CDR3 length equals 14 residues. CDR3 amino acids: CASSLAEGVAGAFF. The CDR3 DNA reads TGTGCCAGCAGCTTAGCGGAGGGAGTTGCTGGAGCTTTCTTT.

CDR3 residues: CASSFEGGEYEQYF. Written as DNA, the CDR3 is TGTGCCAGCAGTTTTGAGGGGGGCGAATACGAGCAGTACTTC. V gene TRBV6-5 combines with J gene TRBJ2-7, with D perhaps given as TRBD1 or TRBD2 (6 bases each). The germline V gene encodes CDR1 MNHEY and CDR2 SVGAGI. The CDR3 has 14 residues. The V and J ends lost 4 bases and 4 bases respectively, with 14 bases between them.

In regard to this clone: Other DNA sequences in the sample encode the same CDR3. The rearrangement uses TRBV29-1 and TRBJ1-2; D perhaps matches TRBD1 (6 bases). In germline, CDR1 is SQVTM, CDR2 ANQGSEA. V lost 6 bases and J lost 2, with 7 bases in between. CDR3 length equals 11 residues. The CDR3 DNA reads TGCAGCGTAGGACAGAACTATGGCTACACCTTC. Amino acids: CSVGQNYGYTF.

The chain couples TRBV27 to TRBJ2-7; 8 bases agree with TRBD1. J gave up 4 bases and V 2 bases, and 7 bases lay outside the gene matches. The V gene's germline CDR1 is MNHEY and CDR2 SMNVEV (reference sequence). The CDR3 extends over 15 amino acids. CDR3 sequence (DNA): TGTGCCAGCAGTTTAACGAGCAGGGGGCATTACGAGCAGTACTTC. This translates into CASSLTSRGHYEQYF.

The V call is TRBV28, the J call TRBJ2-3; TRBD2 might be the D (6 bases). The CDR3 consists of 16 residues. Germline V gene data show CDR1 as MDHEN and CDR2 as SYDVKM. Trimming left V 6 bases short and J 4 bases short, with 20 bases between. CDR3 bases: TGTGCCAGCAGGTCCCCCCGGGAGACAAGTTCAGATACGCAGTATTTT. Amino acids: CASRSPRETSSDTQYF.

This sequence joins TRBV28 and TRBJ2-1; 7 nucleotides agree with TRBD1. This CDR3 region has 14 residues. The trim removed 6 bases at V and 9 bases at J, leaving 11 bases unmatched. Germline V lookup: CDR1 MDHEN, CDR2 SYDVKM. CDR3 DNA sequence: TGTGCCAGCAGAACGGACAGGTCGCCCGGTGAGCAGTTCTTC. Its translation: CASRTDRSPGEQFF. The variable domain in full, completed from reference TRBV28 and TRBJ2-1, reads DVKVTQSSRYLVKRTGEKVFLECVQDMDHENMFWYRQDPGLGLRLIYFSYDVKMKEKGDIPEGYSVSREKKERFSLILESASTNQTSMYLCASRTDRSPGEQFFGPGTRLTVL.

The genes are TRBV6-5 and TRBJ1-1; maybe TRBD1 (5 bases). Trimming left V 8 bases short and J 5 bases short, with 9 bases between. Germline assignment: CDR1 MNHEY and CDR2 SVGAGI. The CDR3 is 11 amino acids. CDR3 coding DNA: TGTGCCAGCCTAGGGGTGACTGAAGCTTTCTTT. Residues: CASLGVTEAFF.

Comments on this clone: This may be a read error, as it is one base from a much larger clone. Other DNA sequences within the sample encode an identical CDR3. The chain combines TRBV27 with TRBJ1-1; D is ambiguous. The germline V gene encodes CDR1 MNHEY and CDR2 SMNVEV (reference sequence). CDR3 length equals 11 residues. Trimming removed 6 bases at V and 4 bases at J, with 6 bases between. This CDR3 reads CASSLGTEAFF. The CDR3 DNA reads as TGTGCCAGCAGCCTAGGCACTGAAGCTTTCTTT.

This chain joins TRBV6-1 and TRBJ2-4; D perhaps matches TRBD2 (5 bases). The length of the CDR3 is 16 residues. Per germline, CDR1 MNHNS and CDR2 SASEGT. The ends were cut back, 2 bases at V and 1 base at J, with 12 bases in the middle. The CDR3, as DNA: TGTGCCAGCAGTGAAACCCTAGCCGGGGCCAAAAACATTCAGTACTTC. Amino acid sequence: CASSETLAGAKNIQYF.

The chain is built from TRBV11-2 and TRBJ1-1; D uncertain. The CDR3 length is 14 residues. Trimming shortened V by 2 bases and J by 1 base, and 8 bases separated the two germline ends. Looked up from germline, CDR1 is SGHAT and CDR2 is FQNNGV. CDR3 DNA: TGTGCCAGCAGCTTAAATTGGGGGAACACTGAAGCTTTCTTT. It encodes CASSLNWGNTEAFF.

This chain uses TRBV10-3 with TRBJ2-7, with TRBD1 identical over 10 bases. Germline CDR1 reads ENHRY; CDR2 reads SYGVKD. The CDR3 is 14 residues long. J was trimmed by 5 bases and V by 6 bases; bases with no gene match: 7. The CDR3 DNA sequence: TGTGCCATCAGAGGGGGGGACAGGGGTCACGAGCAGTACTTC. Translation: CAIRGGDRGHEQYF.

CDR3 amino acids: CASSQDWGGNTEAFF. The DNA for the CDR3 is TGTGCCAGCAGCCAAGACTGGGGGGGGAACACTGAAGCTTTCTTT. This chain uses TRBV4-2 with TRBJ1-1; D possibly corresponds to TRBD1 (5 bases). The germline V gene encodes CDR1 LGHNA and CDR2 YNFKEQ. This CDR3 region has 15 residues. V gave up 0 bases and J gave up 1 base, with 9 bases separating them.

J is TRBJ2-7 and V is TRBV28; D ambiguous. Germline V lookup: CDR1 MDHEN, CDR2 SYDVKM. Trimming stripped 1 base from V and 0 bases from J, with 10 bases between. The CDR3 has 15 amino acids. The CDR3 DNA is TGTGCCAGCAGTTTATACATCGATAGCTCCTACGAGCAGTACTTC. Amino acid sequence: CASSLYIDSSYEQYF.

This clone has just a few counts. The J gene is TRBJ2-6, the V gene TRBV7-9; TRBD1 is a possible D gene (5 bases). Germline V gene data show CDR1 as SEHNR and CDR2 as FQNEAQ (reference sequence). Between the trimmed V and J ends, which lost 5 bases and 5 bases, there was a span of 13 bases. CDR3 size: 15 residues. CDR3 in DNA: TGTGCCAGCAGCGCCGACAGCGTGAGGGCCAACGTCCTGACTTTC. Amino acids: CASSADSVRANVLTF.

This chain joins TRBV27 and TRBJ2-1; D gene ambiguous. Trimming took 3 bases from V and 0 from J, leaving 12 bases between them. Germline lookup yields CDR1 MNHEY and CDR2 SMNVEV (reference sequence). The CDR3 is 16 amino acids. The CDR3 DNA follows: TGTGCCAGCAGTTTGACCCCTTCGAGCTCCTACAATGAGCAGTTCTTC. This codes for CASSLTPSSSYNEQFF.

The V gene is TRBV2, the J gene TRBJ1-4; no reliable D call. The CDR3 has 15 amino acids. Trimming stripped 3 bases from V and 4 bases from J, with 12 bases between. Germline V lookup: CDR1 SNHLY, CDR2 FYNNEI. The chain's CDR3 is CASSDSPGYNEKLFF. As DNA, the CDR3 is TGTGCCAGCAGTGATTCCCCAGGATATAATGAAAAACTGTTTTTT.